The 30 T cell receptor beta chains below all came from one sample that was sequenced in a study of shared clonotypes between healthy human individuals. Some clones are missing from TCRdb's copy, which holds only in-frame ones; the method was immunoSEQ multiplex PCR. The sample records hundreds of thousands of clones, around 96% being singletons. CD45RO-negative cells were positively selected for CCR7, leaving out terminally differentiated effector memory CD45RA+ cells. The sample consisted of naive CD8+ T cells sorted from blood. The source of these receptors is a man aged 30 to 45 in good health.

A remark on this clone: It may be a read error: a sequence one base away is much more abundant. The chain is built from TRBV9 and TRBJ2-3; D unclear. Germline CDR1 is SGDLS and CDR2 is YYNGEE. Between the trimmed V and J ends, which lost 4 bases and 0 bases, there was a span of 3 bases. The CDR3 has 12 amino acids. For the CDR3, the DNA is TGTGCCAGCAGCATAAGCACAGATACGCAGTATTTT. Translated, it gives CASSISTDTQYF.

CDR3 loop: CASSLEFLTDTQYF. CDR3 nucleotide sequence: TGTGCCAGCAGCTTAGAGTTCCTGACAGATACGCAGTATTTT. The chain carries TRBV7-2 and TRBJ2-3, with unresolved D. With 1 base removed from V and 3 bases from J, the gap between germline ends came to 8 bases. The germline CDR1 and CDR2 sequences are SGHTA and FQGNSA. There are 14 residues in the CDR3.

The sample holds one count of this clone. V gene TRBV7-9 combines with J gene TRBJ2-1; 7 positions agree with TRBD1. This CDR3 comprises 19 residues. Germline V CDR1 and CDR2: SEHNR, FQNEAQ (reference sequence). V lost 7 bases, J lost 5 bases, and 23 bases stayed unmatched. The CDR3 sequence is CASNLPDRVERVENNEQFF. The CDR3 DNA sequence: TGTGCCAGCAACCTACCTGACAGGGTAGAAAGAGTGGAGAACAATGAGCAGTTCTTC. Looking up the rest from reference TRBV7-9 and TRBJ2-1 gives the full variable domain: DTGVSQNPRHKITKRGQNVTFRCDPISEHNRLYWYRQTLGQGPEFLTYFQNEAQLEKSRLLSDRFSAERPKGSFSTLEIQRTEQGDSAMYLCASNLPDRVERVENNEQFFGPGTRLTVL.

The chain is built from TRBV5-1 and TRBJ1-1; D call uncertain. The V end lost 0 bases, the J end lost 0 bases, and 9 bases lay between the germline ends. Looked up from germline, CDR1 is SGHRS and CDR2 is YFSETQ. This CDR3 has 15 amino acids. The CDR3 sequence: CASSLVLDLNTEAFF. As DNA, the CDR3 is TGCGCCAGCAGCTTGGTGCTCGATTTGAACACTGAAGCTTTCTTT.

The chain recombines TRBV5-1 with TRBJ2-1; 13 nucleotides line up with TRBD2. This CDR3 region has 17 residues. V lost 1 base to trimming and J lost 8 bases; unmatched junction nucleotides: 9. CDR1 and CDR2 from the germline V gene are SGHRS and YFSETQ. The CDR3 nucleotides read TGCGCCAGCAGCTTGAGAACTAGCGGGAGGGCCATGGATGAGCAGTTCTTC. It translates to CASSLRTSGRAMDEQFF.

The rearrangement joins TRBV13 to TRBJ2-5; 8 bases align to TRBD1. Judging by the DNA end, TRBJ2-7 fits better; the J call may be wrong. The CDR3 loop spans 14 amino acids. Germline lookup yields CDR1 PRHDT and CDR2 FYEKMQ (reference sequence). CDR3: CASSAWDRYYEQYF. The CDR3 nucleotides are TGTGCCAGCAGCGCCTGGGACAGGTACTACGAGCAGTACTTC.

The chain joins TRBV27 to TRBJ1-1; unclear D gene. Trimming took 2 bases from V and 5 from J, leaving 12 bases between them. The CDR3 sequence is 14 residues long. Germline CDR1 reads MNHEY; CDR2 reads SMNVEV (reference sequence). The CDR3, as DNA: TGTGCCAGCAGTTTACAGGTGGGGAGGACTGAAGCTTTCTTT. Translated, it gives CASSLQVGRTEAFF.

This clone has a single count. The CDR3: CASSRAGTTPNYGYTF. The CDR3 bases are TGTGCCAGCAGCAGAGCCGGGACAACTCCTAACTATGGCTACACCTTC. The chain recombines TRBV11-2 with TRBJ1-2; perhaps TRBD1 as D (6 bases). The CDR3 is 16 amino acids. The V and J ends lost 5 bases and 0 bases respectively, with 16 bases between them. Germline lookup yields CDR1 SGHAT and CDR2 FQNNGV.

The chain couples TRBV11-2 to TRBJ2-7; TRBD1 agrees at 8 bases. This CDR3 has 16 amino acids. Germline V gene lookup returns CDR1 SGHAT and CDR2 FQNNGV. The ends lost 5 bases at V and 2 bases at J; junction bases unmatched: 11. CDR3 bases: TGTGCCAGCAGCCCACAGGGGGGCAGGTCCACCTACGAGCAGTACTTC. Translation: CASSPQGGRSTYEQYF.

The sample holds one count of this clone. This chain connects TRBV25-1 to TRBJ2-3, with TRBD2 as a possible D gene (5 bases). With 7 bases removed from V and 0 bases from J, the gap between germline ends came to 14 bases. CDR1 and CDR2 from the germline V gene are MGHDK and SYGVNS. This CDR3 contains 15 residues. In DNA, the CDR3 is TGTGCCAGCACCCCCGACTGGACTAGCACAGATACGCAGTATTTT. Translated: CASTPDWTSTDTQYF.

The chain couples TRBV11-1 to TRBJ1-1, with D perhaps matching TRBD1 (6 bases). CDR1 is SGHAT, CDR2 FQDESV, per germline (reference sequence). V lost 5 bases to trimming and J lost 8 bases, with 12 bases between them. The CDR3 length is 12 residues. In DNA form, the CDR3 reads TGTGCCAGCAGCGCCACAGGGTTGGAAGCTTTCTTT. Protein product: CASSATGLEAFF.

The chain combines TRBV6-6 with TRBJ2-7; D is unresolved. The ends were cut back, 8 bases at V and 1 base at J, with 6 bases in the middle. CDR1 and CDR2 (germline): MNHNY, SVGAGI (reference sequence). The CDR3 is made up of 11 amino acids. This chain's CDR3 is CASRNSYEQYF. The CDR3 region has the DNA TGTGCCAGCCGAAATTCCTACGAGCAGTACTTC.

The chain links TRBV11-2 to TRBJ2-1, with 10 bases matching TRBD2. Germline V gene data show CDR1 as SGHAT and CDR2 as FQNNGV. With 6 bases clipped from V and 1 base from J, the junction kept 6 bases outside the gene matches. This CDR3 is built from 16 residues. CDR3 amino acids: CASSGRTSGSYNEQFF. Here the CDR3 DNA reads TGTGCCAGCAGTGGCCGGACTAGCGGATCCTACAATGAGCAGTTCTTC.

The CDR3 DNA sequence: TGCGCCAGCAGCCAAGATCTAAGTTCTTCTTACGAGCAGTACTTC. This encodes CASSQDLSSSYEQYF. This rearrangement joins TRBV4-3 to TRBJ2-7; D unclear. The V gene's germline CDR1 is LGHNA and CDR2 YSLEER. This CDR3 is built from 15 residues. Trimming shortened V by 0 bases and J by 4 bases, and 13 bases separated the two germline ends.

This chain connects TRBV2 to TRBJ1-1, with D unresolved. Trimming shortened V by 0 bases and J by 4 bases, and 6 bases separated the two germline ends. Germline V CDR1 and CDR2: SNHLY, FYNNEI. The CDR3 is 13 residues long. CDR3 coding DNA: TGTGCCAGCAGTGAAGCAGGCGTCACTGAAGCTTTCTTT. Translating it yields CASSEAGVTEAFF.

The chain is built from TRBV27 and TRBJ2-3; 7 nucleotides match TRBD2. V lost 3 bases, J lost 3 bases, and 9 bases stayed unmatched. The CDR3 consists of 16 residues. Germline V gene data show CDR1 as MNHEY and CDR2 as SMNVEV (reference sequence). The CDR3 sequence is CASSLLRGSGTDTQYF. CDR3 sequence (DNA): TGTGCCAGCAGTTTGCTCCGCGGGAGTGGGACAGATACGCAGTATTTT.

This clone was observed a few times. This chain connects TRBV5-6 to TRBJ2-1; D remains unclear. This CDR3 is 16 amino acids long. Germline CDR1 is SGHDT and CDR2 is YYEEEE. Trimming stripped 0 bases from V and 3 bases from J, with 13 bases between. The CDR3, as DNA: TGTGCCAGCAGCTTGGATTTGGATGTCATCTACAATGAGCAGTTCTTC. It encodes CASSLDLDVIYNEQFF.

The V call is TRBV18, the J call TRBJ1-1; D ambiguous. The germline V gene encodes CDR1 KGHSH and CDR2 LQKENI. Trimming took off 3 bases at V and 4 bases at J, with 15 bases between the two ends. The CDR3 sequence is 15 residues long. This chain's CDR3 is CASSPTATSGTEAFF. CDR3 nucleotides: TGTGCCAGCTCACCCACAGCGACTTCGGGCACTGAAGCTTTCTTT. The full variable domain, in which reference TRBV18 and TRBJ1-1 provide the parts outside the CDR3, is NAGVMQNPRHLVRRRGQEARLRCSPMKGHSHVYWYRQLPEEGLKFMVYLQKENIIDESGMPKERFSAEFPKEGPSILRIQQVVRGDSAAYFCASSPTATSGTEAFFGQGTRLTVV.

The V and J genes are TRBV27 and TRBJ1-5; D is perhaps TRBD1 (6 bases). The germline gives CDR1 MNHEY, CDR2 SMNVEV (reference sequence). This CDR3 has 15 residues. V lost 5 bases and J lost 6, with 17 bases in between. CDR3 coding DNA: TGTGCCAGCAGTCCAAGGCGCAGGGGAAGTCAGCCCCAGCATTTT. Amino acid sequence: CASSPRRRGSQPQHF.

The rearrangement joins TRBV19 to TRBJ2-7, with D perhaps matching TRBD1 or TRBD2 (5 bases each). V lost 1 base and J lost 5, with 9 bases in between. The CDR3 is 13 residues long. The germline gives CDR1 LNHDA, CDR2 SQIVND (reference sequence). In DNA, the CDR3 is TGTGCCAGTAGTATAGCTTCGGGACACGAGCAGTACTTC. Protein sequence: CASSIASGHEQYF.

The chain links TRBV13 to TRBJ2-1; perhaps D is TRBD1 or TRBD2 (5 bases each). V lost 5 bases and J lost 3, with 11 bases in between. The CDR3 is made up of 14 amino acids. CDR1 PRHDT and CDR2 FYEKMQ come from the germline V gene (reference sequence). CDR3 region: CASSPGPIYNEQFF. CDR3 bases: TGTGCCAGCAGCCCGGGACCCATCTACAATGAGCAGTTCTTC.

This chain links TRBV7-9 with TRBJ1-2; 8 nucleotides line up with TRBD1. There are 15 residues in the CDR3. Germline loops: CDR1 SEHNR, CDR2 FQNEAQ (reference sequence). The V gene end was trimmed by 4 bases and the J gene end by 4 bases; junction bases not matched to a gene: 8. CDR3 bases: TGTGCCAGCAGCTGGGGACAGGACTCTAGCTATGGCTACACCTTC. Residues: CASSWGQDSSYGYTF.

The chain carries TRBV27 and TRBJ2-7, with 8 bases fitting TRBD2. The CDR3 sequence is 16 residues long. CDR1 is MNHEY, CDR2 SMNVEV, per germline (reference sequence). Losses at the gene ends were 6 bases for V and 4 bases for J; bases not matched to a gene: 14. DNA for the CDR3: TGTGCCAGCAGGCACTATCGGGGCGGGAGGATTTACGAGCAGTACTTC. Protein product: CASRHYRGGRIYEQYF.

The chain links TRBV29-1 to TRBJ2-1; possibly TRBD1 for D (6 bases). V lost 7 bases, J lost 7 bases, and 17 bases lay in between. Germline values: CDR1 SQVTM, CDR2 ANQGSEA. The CDR3 totals 13 residues. The CDR3, as DNA: TGCAGCGCCCAGGGGTTGCCGACTAATGAGCAGTTCTTC. Amino acid sequence: CSAQGLPTNEQFF.

This clone was observed once. This chain connects TRBV7-9 to TRBJ2-2, with TRBD2 matching 9 bases. The V gene's germline CDR1 is SEHNR and CDR2 FQNEAQ (reference sequence). With V trimmed by 1 base and J by 6 bases, 0 bases remained unmatched. This CDR3 is built from 14 residues. The CDR3 DNA reads as TGTGCCAGCAGCTTAGTAGCGGGAGCCGGGGAGCTGTTTTTT. This codes for CASSLVAGAGELFF.

The gene calls are TRBV19 and TRBJ2-7; 11 bases align to TRBD1. The V and J ends lost 6 bases and 3 bases, in that order; junction bases with no gene match: 4. Germline V CDR1 and CDR2: LNHDA, SQIVND (reference sequence). The CDR3 spans 14 residues. CDR3 loop: CASSAGTGGYEQYF. CDR3 bases: TGTGCCAGTAGCGCCGGGACAGGGGGCTACGAGCAGTACTTC.

This sequence joins TRBV9 and TRBJ1-1, with unresolved D. The CDR3 runs 11 residues. V lost 5 bases to trimming and J lost 11 bases, with 13 bases between them. From germline, CDR1 is SGDLS and CDR2 YYNGEE. The CDR3 is CASRPSEQAFF. CDR3 nucleotide sequence: TGTGCCAGCAGACCCAGTGAGCAGGCTTTCTTT. Full variable domain (outside the CDR3, taken from reference TRBV9 and TRBJ1-1): DSGVTQTPKHLITATGQRVTLRCSPRSGDLSVYWYQQSLDQGLQFLIQYYNGEERAKGNILERFSAQQFPDLHSELNLSSLELGDSALYFCASRPSEQAFFGQGTRLTVV.

The chain carries TRBV11-2 and TRBJ2-7; TRBD2 matches 7 bases. The V and J ends lost 0 bases and 3 bases, in that order; junction bases with no gene match: 2. Germline V lookup: CDR1 SGHAT, CDR2 FQNNGV. CDR3 size: 14 residues. The CDR3 spells CASSLDGGGYEQYF. The DNA for the CDR3 is TGTGCCAGCAGCTTAGATGGGGGGGGCTACGAGCAGTACTTC. The full variable domain, in which reference TRBV11-2 and TRBJ2-7 provide the parts outside the CDR3, is EAGVAQSPRYKIIEKRQSVAFWCNPISGHATLYWYQQILGQGPKLLIQFQNNGVVDDSQLPKDRFSAERLKGVDSTLKIQPAKLEDSAVYLCASSLDGGGYEQYFGPGTRLTVT.

V and J are TRBV10-2 and TRBJ2-2, with D unresolved. CDR3 size: 14 residues. V lost 0 bases and J 4 bases, leaving 6 bases between the germline ends. CDR1 WSHSY and CDR2 SAAADI come from the germline V gene. CDR3 protein: CASSESKGTGELFF. As DNA, the CDR3 is TGCGCCAGCAGTGAGTCGAAAGGCACCGGGGAGCTGTTTTTT.

The V call is TRBV27, the J call TRBJ1-4, with a tentative D call TRBD1 (5 bases). V was clipped by 5 bases and J by 8 bases, with 18 bases between them. The length of the CDR3 is 15 residues. CDR1 is MNHEY, CDR2 SMNVEV, per germline (reference sequence). The CDR3 region is CASSTRQSANEKLFF. The CDR3 bases are TGTGCCAGCAGTACGCGACAGTCAGCCAACGAAAAACTGTTTTTT.